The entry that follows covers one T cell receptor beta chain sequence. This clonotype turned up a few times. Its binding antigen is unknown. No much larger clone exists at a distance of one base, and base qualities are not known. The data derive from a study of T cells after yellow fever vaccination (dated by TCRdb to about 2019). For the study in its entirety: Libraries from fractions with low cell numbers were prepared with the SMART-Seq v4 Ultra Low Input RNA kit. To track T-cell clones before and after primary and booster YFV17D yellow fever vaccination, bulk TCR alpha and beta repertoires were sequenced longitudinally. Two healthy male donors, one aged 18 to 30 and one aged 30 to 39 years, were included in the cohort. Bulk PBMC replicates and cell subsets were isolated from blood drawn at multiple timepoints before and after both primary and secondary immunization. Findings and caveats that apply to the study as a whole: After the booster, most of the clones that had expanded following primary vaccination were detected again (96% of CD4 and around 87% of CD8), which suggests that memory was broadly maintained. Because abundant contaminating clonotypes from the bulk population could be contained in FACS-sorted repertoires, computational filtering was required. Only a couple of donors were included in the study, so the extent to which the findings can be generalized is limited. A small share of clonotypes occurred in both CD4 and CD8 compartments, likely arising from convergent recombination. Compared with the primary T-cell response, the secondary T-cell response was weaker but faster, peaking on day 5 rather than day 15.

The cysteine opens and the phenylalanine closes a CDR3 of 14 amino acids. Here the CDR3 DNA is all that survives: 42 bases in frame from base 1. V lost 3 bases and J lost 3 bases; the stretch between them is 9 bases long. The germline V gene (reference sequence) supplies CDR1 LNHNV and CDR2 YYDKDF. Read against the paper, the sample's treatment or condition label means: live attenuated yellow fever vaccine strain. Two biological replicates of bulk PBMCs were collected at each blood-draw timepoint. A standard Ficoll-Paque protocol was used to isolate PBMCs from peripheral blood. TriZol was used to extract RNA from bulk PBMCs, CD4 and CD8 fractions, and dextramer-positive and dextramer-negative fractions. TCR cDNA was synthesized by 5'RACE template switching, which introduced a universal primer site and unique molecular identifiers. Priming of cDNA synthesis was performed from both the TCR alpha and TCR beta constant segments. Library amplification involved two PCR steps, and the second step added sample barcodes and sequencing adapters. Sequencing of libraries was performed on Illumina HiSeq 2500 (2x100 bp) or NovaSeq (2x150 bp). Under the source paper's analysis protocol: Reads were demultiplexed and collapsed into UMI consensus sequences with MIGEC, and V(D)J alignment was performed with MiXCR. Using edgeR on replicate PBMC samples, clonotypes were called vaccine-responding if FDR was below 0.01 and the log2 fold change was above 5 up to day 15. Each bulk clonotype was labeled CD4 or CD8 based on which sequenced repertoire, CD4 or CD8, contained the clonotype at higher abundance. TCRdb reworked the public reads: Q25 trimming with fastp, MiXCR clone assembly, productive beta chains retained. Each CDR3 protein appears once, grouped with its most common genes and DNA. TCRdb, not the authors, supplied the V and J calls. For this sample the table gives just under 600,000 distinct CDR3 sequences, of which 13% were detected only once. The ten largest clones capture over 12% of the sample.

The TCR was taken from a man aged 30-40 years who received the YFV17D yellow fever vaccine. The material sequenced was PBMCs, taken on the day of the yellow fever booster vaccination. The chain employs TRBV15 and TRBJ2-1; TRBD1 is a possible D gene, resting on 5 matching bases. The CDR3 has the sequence CATSRTAYYNEQFF. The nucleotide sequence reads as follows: TGTGCCACCAGCAGGACAGCTTACTACAATGAGCAGTTCTTC.